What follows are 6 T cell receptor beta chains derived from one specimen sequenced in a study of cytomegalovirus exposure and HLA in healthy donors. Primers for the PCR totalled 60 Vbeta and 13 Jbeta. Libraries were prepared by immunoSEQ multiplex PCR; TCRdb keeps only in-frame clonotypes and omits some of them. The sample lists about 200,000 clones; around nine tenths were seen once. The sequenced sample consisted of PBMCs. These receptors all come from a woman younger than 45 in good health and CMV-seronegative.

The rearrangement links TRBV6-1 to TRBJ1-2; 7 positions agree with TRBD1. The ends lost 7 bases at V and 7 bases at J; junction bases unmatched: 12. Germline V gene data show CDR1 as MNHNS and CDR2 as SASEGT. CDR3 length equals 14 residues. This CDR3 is CASTLETGAGGYTF. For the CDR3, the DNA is TGTGCCAGCACCCTAGAAACAGGGGCGGGTGGCTACACCTTC.

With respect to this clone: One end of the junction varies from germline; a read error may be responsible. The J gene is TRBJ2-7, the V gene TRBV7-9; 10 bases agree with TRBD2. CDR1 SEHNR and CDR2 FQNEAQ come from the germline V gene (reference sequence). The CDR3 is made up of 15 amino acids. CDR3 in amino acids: CASSLAGAFSYEQYF. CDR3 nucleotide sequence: TGTGCCAGCAGCCTAGCGGGGGCCTTCTCCTACGAGCAGTACTTC.

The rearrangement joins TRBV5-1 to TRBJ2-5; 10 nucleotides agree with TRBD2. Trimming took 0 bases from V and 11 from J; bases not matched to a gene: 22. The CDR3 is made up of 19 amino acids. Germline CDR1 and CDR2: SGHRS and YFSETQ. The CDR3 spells CASSLDLAGDVLRRGRQYF. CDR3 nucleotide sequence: TGCGCCAGCAGCTTGGATCTAGCGGGAGACGTCCTCAGGCGCGGGCGGCAGTACTTC.

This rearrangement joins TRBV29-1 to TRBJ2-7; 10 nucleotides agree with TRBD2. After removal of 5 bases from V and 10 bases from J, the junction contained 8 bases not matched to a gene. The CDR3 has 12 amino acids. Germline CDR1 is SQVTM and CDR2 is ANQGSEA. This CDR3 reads CSVRTSGKVQYF. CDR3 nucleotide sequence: TGCAGCGTTCGGACTAGCGGCAAGGTACAGTACTTC.

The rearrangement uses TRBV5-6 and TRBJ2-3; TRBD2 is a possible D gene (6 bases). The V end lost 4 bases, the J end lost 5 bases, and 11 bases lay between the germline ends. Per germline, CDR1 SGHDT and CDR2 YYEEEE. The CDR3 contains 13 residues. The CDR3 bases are TGTGCCAGCAGCCTACTCGGGGGAGATACGCAGTATTTT. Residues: CASSLLGGDTQYF.

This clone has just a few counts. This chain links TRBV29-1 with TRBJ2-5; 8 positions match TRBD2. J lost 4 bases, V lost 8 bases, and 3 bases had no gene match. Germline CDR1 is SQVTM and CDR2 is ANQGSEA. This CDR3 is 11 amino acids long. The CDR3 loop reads CSPREGETQYF. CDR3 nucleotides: TGCAGCCCTCGGGAGGGAGAGACCCAGTACTTC.